This T cell receptor (beta chain) was sequenced during a study of T-cell memory formation after mild COVID-19. Whole-study results and caveats: Day 15 to 85 contracting clones showed balanced CD4/CD8; later expanders leaned CD4+.

As for this clonotype: Its antigen is undetermined.

A single record per CDR3 protein comes from TCRdb applying MiXCR to the 5' RACE reads. The table lists 350,000 to 400,000 distinct CDR3 sequences, roughly 14% of them singletons, with roughly 22% in the top ten. This TCR was recovered from a young man who had mild COVID-19 (a few samples of this study predate the infection). Cell type and time point are not known. Input material: PBMCs or a T cell subset sorted from them (not recorded which).

The CDR3 nucleotides are TGTGCCAGCAGCTTAGATGGACTAGCACTTAGCACAGATACGCAGTATTTT. Protein: CASSLDGLALSTDTQYF. V usage is TRBV11-2 and J usage is TRBJ2-3; TRBD2 agrees at 8 bases. V trimming: 0 bases; J trimming: 0 bases; junction bases outside the gene matches: 5. The germline V gene has CDR1 SGHAT and CDR2 FQNNGV. The CDR3 totals 17 residues.